What follows describes a single TCR beta chain. The table came from immunoSEQ multiplex PCR; TCRdb's copy has only in-frame clones and leaves some out. The sample yields some 150,000 clones, about 86% seen once. The data are from a study of cytomegalovirus exposure and HLA in healthy donors. The length of the CDR3 is 14 residues. V was clipped by 4 bases and J by 8 bases; unmatched bases: 5. CDR1 and CDR2 from the germline V gene are SGDLS and YYNGEE. The source of this sequence is a human donor in good health. Source material: PBMCs. The chain combines TRBV9 with TRBJ2-1, with TRBD2 matching 11 bases. CDR3 amino acids: CASSLTSGMDEQFF. In nucleotides, the CDR3 is TGTGCCAGCAGCCTGACTAGCGGGATGGATGAGCAGTTCTTC.